The 11 T cell receptor beta chains presented below share a single source sample, sequenced in a study of response to subunit inactivated influenza vaccine. TCRdb ran MiXCR on the RT-PCR reads and lists one entry per CDR3 protein. There are about 540,000 distinct CDR3 sequences in the sample; roughly 23% occur only once, and 2.8% lies in the top ten. These records were also assigned to another study, of T cells expressing NK-cell markers. That paper states: Scientists made TCR beta cDNA using 5'RACE template switching with UMIs.

This specimen was CD4+ T cells sorted from PBMCs, taken 11 to 12 days after vaccination. The receptors stem from a man aged 45-65 years who received an inactivated influenza vaccine.

The chain has TRBV11-2 and TRBJ2-5; 7 bases are a match to TRBD2. Trimming removed 1 base from V and 4 bases from J; junction bases left unmatched: 6. The CDR3 sequence is 15 residues long. Germline CDR1 and CDR2: SGHAT and FQNNGV. The CDR3 DNA sequence: TGTGCCAGCAGCTTAGGAAGCGGGATGGTAGAGACCCAGTACTTC. Amino acids: CASSLGSGMVETQYF. Full variable domain (outside the CDR3, taken from reference TRBV11-2 and TRBJ2-5): EAGVAQSPRYKIIEKRQSVAFWCNPISGHATLYWYQQILGQGPKLLIQFQNNGVVDDSQLPKDRFSAERLKGVDSTLKIQPAKLEDSAVYLCASSLGSGMVETQYFGPGTRLLVL.

The gene calls are TRBV29-1 and TRBJ1-5; the match to TRBD1 covers 7 bases. Looked up from germline, CDR1 is SQVTM and CDR2 is ANQGSEA. The CDR3 covers 14 residues. The trim removed 7 bases at V and 2 bases at J, leaving 8 bases unmatched. The CDR3: CSALLTGGNQPQHF. Here the CDR3 DNA reads TGCAGCGCCTTGCTTACAGGGGGCAATCAGCCCCAGCATTTT.

This clonotype was found a few times. The chain joins TRBV7-8 to TRBJ2-3; 12 bases agree with TRBD2. The V gene's germline CDR1 is SGHVS and CDR2 FQNEAQ. The CDR3 is made up of 18 amino acids. The V gene end was trimmed by 4 bases and the J gene end by 0 bases; junction bases not matched to a gene: 8. Written as DNA, the CDR3 is TGTGCCAGCAGCTCCGGACTAGCGGGAACGGCTAGCACAGATACGCAGTATTTT. Translating gives CASSSGLAGTASTDTQYF.

This clonotype was seen more than once but under ten times. The V and J genes are TRBV6-5 and TRBJ1-1; D remains ambiguous. Germline CDR1 is MNHEY and CDR2 is SVGAGI. Trimming stripped 10 bases from V and 3 bases from J, with 9 bases between. The CDR3 contains 11 residues. CDR3: CATRLYTEAFF. For the CDR3, the DNA is TGTGCCACCCGGCTGTACACTGAAGCTTTCTTT.

The chain has TRBV5-1 and TRBJ2-7; D gene unclear. The CDR3 has 16 residues. Trimming removed 0 bases from V and 0 bases from J, with 13 bases in between. Germline lookup yields CDR1 SGHRS and CDR2 YFSETQ. In DNA, the CDR3 is TGCGCCAGCAGCTTGGAGGGCACCCAGACCTCCTACGAGCAGTACTTC. The encoded protein is CASSLEGTQTSYEQYF.

This clonotype has more than one count but fewer than ten. In DNA form, the CDR3 reads TGCGCCAGCAGCCAAGCCCTATTAATTCGACTAGCGCGGGGGACCCAGTACTTC. Translation gives CASSQALLIRLARGTQYF. The V call is TRBV4-1, the J call TRBJ2-5, with 8 bases matching TRBD2. The V gene end was trimmed by 1 base and the J gene end by 7 bases; junction bases not matched to a gene: 17. The CDR3 consists of 18 residues. CDR1 and CDR2 (germline): MGHRA, YSYEKL.

V usage is TRBV20-1 and J usage is TRBJ1-1, with 7 bases lining up with TRBD1. V lost 1 base, J lost 4 bases, and 6 bases stayed unmatched. This CDR3 has 14 amino acids. The V gene's germline CDR1 is DFQATT and CDR2 SNEGSKA (reference sequence). The CDR3 reads CSARVGGASTEAFF. The CDR3 DNA follows: TGCAGTGCTAGAGTAGGGGGCGCATCCACTGAAGCTTTCTTT.

In this sample, this clonotype turned up many times. V gene TRBV6-5 combines with J gene TRBJ2-7; 10 bases map to TRBD2. Germline V gene lookup returns CDR1 MNHEY and CDR2 SVGAGI. The CDR3 runs 15 residues. Trimming removed 2 bases from V and 5 bases from J; junction bases left unmatched: 6. The CDR3 region is CASSYLAGDLHEQYF. The CDR3 DNA reads as TGTGCCAGCAGTTACCTAGCGGGAGATCTCCACGAGCAGTACTTC.

V usage is TRBV27 and J usage is TRBJ2-2; 7 bases are a match to TRBD2. V lost 8 bases and J lost 2; bases outside the gene matches: 11. The germline gives CDR1 MNHEY, CDR2 SMNVEV (reference sequence). This CDR3 region has 16 residues. As DNA, the CDR3 is TGTGCCAGCCCCACGGGGCTAGCGGAAAACACCGGGGAGCTGTTTTTT. Its translation is CASPTGLAENTGELFF.

The chain is built from TRBV7-2 and TRBJ1-2; D not certain. The V end lost 2 bases, the J end lost 0 bases, and 10 bases lay between the germline ends. CDR3 length: 15 amino acids. Germline-derived CDR1 and CDR2 are SGHTA and FQGNSA. This CDR3 is CASSLSTGANYGYTF. CDR3 coding DNA: TGTGCCAGCAGCTTATCAACGGGAGCTAACTATGGCTACACCTTC.

The rearrangement uses TRBV15 and TRBJ2-4; 9 nucleotides match TRBD1. The germline V gene encodes CDR1 LNHNV and CDR2 YYDKDF (reference sequence). The CDR3 length is 14 residues. Trimming cost V 5 bases and J 7 bases; bases outside gene matches: 6. This CDR3 is CATSGGTGMNIQYF. As DNA, the CDR3 is TGTGCCACCAGCGGAGGGACAGGGATGAACATTCAGTACTTC.